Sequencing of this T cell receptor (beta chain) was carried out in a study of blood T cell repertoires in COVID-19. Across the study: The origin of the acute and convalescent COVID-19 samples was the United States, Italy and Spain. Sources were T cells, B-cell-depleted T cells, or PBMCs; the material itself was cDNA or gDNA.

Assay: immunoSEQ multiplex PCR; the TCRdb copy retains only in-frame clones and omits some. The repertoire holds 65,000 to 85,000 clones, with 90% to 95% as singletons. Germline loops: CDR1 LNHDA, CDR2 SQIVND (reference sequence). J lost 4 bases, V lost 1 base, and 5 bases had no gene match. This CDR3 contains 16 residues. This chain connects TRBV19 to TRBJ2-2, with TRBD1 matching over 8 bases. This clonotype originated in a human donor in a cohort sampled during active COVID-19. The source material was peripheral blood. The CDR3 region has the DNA TGTGCCAGTAGTATAGGGACAGGGTCTTCCACCGGGGAGCTGTTTTTT. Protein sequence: CASSIGTGSSTGELFF.